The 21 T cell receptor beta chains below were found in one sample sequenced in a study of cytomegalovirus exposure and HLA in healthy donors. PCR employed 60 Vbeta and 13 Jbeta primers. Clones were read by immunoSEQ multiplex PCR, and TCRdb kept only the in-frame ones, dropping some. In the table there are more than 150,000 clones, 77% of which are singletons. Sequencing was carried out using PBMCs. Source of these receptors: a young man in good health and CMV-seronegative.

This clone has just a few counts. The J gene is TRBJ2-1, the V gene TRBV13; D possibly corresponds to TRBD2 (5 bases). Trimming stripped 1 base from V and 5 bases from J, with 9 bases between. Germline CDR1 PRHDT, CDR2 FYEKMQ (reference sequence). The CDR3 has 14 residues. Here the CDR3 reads CASSLVLGDNEQFF. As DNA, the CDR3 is TGTGCCAGCAGCTTAGTCCTCGGGGACAATGAGCAGTTCTTC.

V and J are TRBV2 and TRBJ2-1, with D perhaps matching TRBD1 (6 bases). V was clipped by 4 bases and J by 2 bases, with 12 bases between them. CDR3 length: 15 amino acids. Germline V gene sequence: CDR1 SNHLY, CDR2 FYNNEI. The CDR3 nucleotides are TGTGCCAGCAGTGTCGCGGCAGGGGCCTACAATGAGCAGTTCTTC. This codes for CASSVAAGAYNEQFF. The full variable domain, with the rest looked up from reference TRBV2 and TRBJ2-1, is EPEVTQTPSHQVTQMGQEVILRCVPISNHLYFYWYRQILGQKVEFLVSFYNNEISEKSEIFDDQFSVERPDGSNFTLKIRSTKLEDSAMYFCASSVAAGAYNEQFFGPGTRLTVL.

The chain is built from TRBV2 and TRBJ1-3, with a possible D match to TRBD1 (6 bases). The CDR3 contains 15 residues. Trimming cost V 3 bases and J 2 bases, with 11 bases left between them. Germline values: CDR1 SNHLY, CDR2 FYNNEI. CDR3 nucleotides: TGTGCCAGCAGTGACCTGGGGGCGGCTGGAAACACCATATATTTT. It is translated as CASSDLGAAGNTIYF.

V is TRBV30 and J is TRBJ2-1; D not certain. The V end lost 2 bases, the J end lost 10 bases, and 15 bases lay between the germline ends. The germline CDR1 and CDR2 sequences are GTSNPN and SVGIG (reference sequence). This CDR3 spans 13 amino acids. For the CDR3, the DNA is TGTGCCTGGAGTATAGACCGGAGCACCGAGCAGTTCTTC. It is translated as CAWSIDRSTEQFF.

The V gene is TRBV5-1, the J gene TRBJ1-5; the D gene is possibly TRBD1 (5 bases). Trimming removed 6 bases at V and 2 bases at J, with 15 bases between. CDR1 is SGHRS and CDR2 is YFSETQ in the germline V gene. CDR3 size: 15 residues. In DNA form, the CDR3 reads TGCGCCAGCAAACGCTGGGGGGTGGGCAATCAGCCCCAGCATTTT. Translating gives CASKRWGVGNQPQHF. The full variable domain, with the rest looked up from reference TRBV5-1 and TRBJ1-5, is KAGVTQTPRYLIKTRGQQVTLSCSPISGHRSVSWYQQTPGQGLQFLFEYFSETQRNKGNFPGRFSGRQFSNSRSEMNVSTLELGDSALYLCASKRWGVGNQPQHFGDGTRLSIL.

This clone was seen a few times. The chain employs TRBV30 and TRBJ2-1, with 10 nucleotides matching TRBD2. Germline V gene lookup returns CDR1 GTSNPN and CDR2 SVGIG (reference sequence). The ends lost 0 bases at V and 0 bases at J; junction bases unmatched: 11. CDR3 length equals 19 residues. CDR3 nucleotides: TGTGCCTGGAGTGTTGGGGCTAGCGGGAGTCCGATCTCCTACAATGAGCAGTTCTTC. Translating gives CAWSVGASGSPISYNEQFF.

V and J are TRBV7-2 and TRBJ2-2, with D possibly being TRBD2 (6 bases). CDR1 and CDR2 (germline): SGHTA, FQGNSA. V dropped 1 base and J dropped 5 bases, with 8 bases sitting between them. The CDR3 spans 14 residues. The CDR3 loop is CASSLVEGTGELFF. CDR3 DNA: TGTGCCAGCAGCTTAGTGGAGGGGACCGGGGAGCTGTTTTTT.

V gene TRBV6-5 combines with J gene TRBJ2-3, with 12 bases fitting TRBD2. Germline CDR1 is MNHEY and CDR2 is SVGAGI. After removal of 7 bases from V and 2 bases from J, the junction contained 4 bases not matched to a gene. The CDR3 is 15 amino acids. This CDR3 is CASNPSGRATDTQYF. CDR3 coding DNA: TGTGCCAGCAACCCTAGCGGGAGGGCCACAGATACGCAGTATTTT.

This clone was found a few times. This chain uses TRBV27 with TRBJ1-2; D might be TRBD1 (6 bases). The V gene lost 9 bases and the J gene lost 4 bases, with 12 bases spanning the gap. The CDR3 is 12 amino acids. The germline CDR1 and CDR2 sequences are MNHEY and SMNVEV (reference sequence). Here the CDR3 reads CASRTGSYGYTF. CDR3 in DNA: TGTGCCAGTAGAACAGGGAGCTATGGCTACACCTTC.

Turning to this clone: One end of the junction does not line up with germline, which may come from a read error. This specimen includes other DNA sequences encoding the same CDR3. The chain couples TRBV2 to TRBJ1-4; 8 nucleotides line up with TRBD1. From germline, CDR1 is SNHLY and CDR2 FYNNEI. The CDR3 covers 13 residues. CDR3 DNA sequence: TGTGCCAGCAGTGAATCGTGGGACAGGAGGATGTTCTTT. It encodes CASSESWDRRMFF.

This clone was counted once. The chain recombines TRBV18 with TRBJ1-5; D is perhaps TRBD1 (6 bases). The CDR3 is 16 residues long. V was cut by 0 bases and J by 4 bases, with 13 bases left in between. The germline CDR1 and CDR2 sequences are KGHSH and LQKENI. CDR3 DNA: TGTGCCAGCTCACCACCGGGCAGGGGCGCAAATCAGCCCCAGCATTTT. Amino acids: CASSPPGRGANQPQHF.

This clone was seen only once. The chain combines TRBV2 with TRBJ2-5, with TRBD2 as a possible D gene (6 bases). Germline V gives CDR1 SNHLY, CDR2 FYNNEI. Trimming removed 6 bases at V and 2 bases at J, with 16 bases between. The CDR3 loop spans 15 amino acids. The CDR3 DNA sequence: TGTGCCAGCAGCATGGACTACAGAGGGCAAGAGACCCAGTACTTC. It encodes CASSMDYRGQETQYF.

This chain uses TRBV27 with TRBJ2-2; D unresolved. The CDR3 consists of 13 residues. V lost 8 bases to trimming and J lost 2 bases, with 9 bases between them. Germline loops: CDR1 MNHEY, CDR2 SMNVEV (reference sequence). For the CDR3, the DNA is TGTGCCAGCCTCCCCCCCAACACCGGGGAGCTGTTTTTT. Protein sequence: CASLPPNTGELFF.

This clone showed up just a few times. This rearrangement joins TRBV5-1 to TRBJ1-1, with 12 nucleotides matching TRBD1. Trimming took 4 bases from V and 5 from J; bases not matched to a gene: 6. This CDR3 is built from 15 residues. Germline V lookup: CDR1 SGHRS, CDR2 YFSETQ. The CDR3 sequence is CASSGGQGARTEAFF. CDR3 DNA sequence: TGCGCCAGCAGCGGGGGACAGGGGGCGAGGACTGAAGCTTTCTTT.

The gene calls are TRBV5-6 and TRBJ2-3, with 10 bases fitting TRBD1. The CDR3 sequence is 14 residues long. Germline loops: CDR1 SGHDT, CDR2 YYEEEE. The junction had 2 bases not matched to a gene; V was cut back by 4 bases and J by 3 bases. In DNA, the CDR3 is TGTGCCAGCAGCCGGGACAGGGGTACAGATACGCAGTATTTT. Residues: CASSRDRGTDTQYF. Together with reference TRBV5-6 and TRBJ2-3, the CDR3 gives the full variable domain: DAGVTQSPTHLIKTRGQQVTLRCSPKSGHDTVSWYQQALGQGPQFIFQYYEEEERQRGNFPDRFSGHQFPNYSSELNVNALLLGDSALYLCASSRDRGTDTQYFGPGTRLTVL.

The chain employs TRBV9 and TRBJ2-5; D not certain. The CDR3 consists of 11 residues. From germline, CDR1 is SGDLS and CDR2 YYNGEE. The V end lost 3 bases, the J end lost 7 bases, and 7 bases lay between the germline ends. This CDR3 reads CASSASGTQYF. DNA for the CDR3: TGTGCCAGCAGCGCCTCGGGGACCCAGTACTTC.

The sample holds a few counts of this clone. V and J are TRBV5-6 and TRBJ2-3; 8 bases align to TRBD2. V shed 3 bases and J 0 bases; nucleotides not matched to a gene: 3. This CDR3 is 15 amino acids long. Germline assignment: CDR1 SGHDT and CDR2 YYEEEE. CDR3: CASSWGLGSTDTQYF. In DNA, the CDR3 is TGTGCCAGCAGCTGGGGACTAGGGAGCACAGATACGCAGTATTTT.

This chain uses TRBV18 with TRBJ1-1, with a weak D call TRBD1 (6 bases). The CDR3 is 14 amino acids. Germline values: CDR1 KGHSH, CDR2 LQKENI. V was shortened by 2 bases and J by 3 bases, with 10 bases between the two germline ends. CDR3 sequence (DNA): TGTGCCAGCTCACCAGGACAGAGCTACACTGAAGCTTTCTTT. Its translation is CASSPGQSYTEAFF.

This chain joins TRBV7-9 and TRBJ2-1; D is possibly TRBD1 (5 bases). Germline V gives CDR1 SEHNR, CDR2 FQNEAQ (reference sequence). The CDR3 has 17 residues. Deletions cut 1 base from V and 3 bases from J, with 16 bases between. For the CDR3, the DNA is TGTGCCAGCAGCTTAGTCGGACATGAGGTGGGCTACAATGAGCAGTTCTTC. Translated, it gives CASSLVGHEVGYNEQFF. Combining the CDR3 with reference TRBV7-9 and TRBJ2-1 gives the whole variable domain DTGVSQNPRHKITKRGQNVTFRCDPISEHNRLYWYRQTLGQGPEFLTYFQNEAQLEKSRLLSDRFSAERPKGSFSTLEIQRTEQGDSAMYLCASSLVGHEVGYNEQFFGPGTRLTVL.

CDR3 amino acids: CASSYSPGQGETQYF. CDR3 DNA: TGTGCCAGCAGTTACTCGCCAGGGCAGGGAGAGACCCAGTACTTC. The gene calls are TRBV6-6 and TRBJ2-5, with D perhaps TRBD1 (5 bases). CDR3 length: 15 residues. The V and J ends lost 0 bases and 4 bases respectively, with 12 bases between them. Looked up from germline, CDR1 is MNHNY and CDR2 is SVGAGI (reference sequence).

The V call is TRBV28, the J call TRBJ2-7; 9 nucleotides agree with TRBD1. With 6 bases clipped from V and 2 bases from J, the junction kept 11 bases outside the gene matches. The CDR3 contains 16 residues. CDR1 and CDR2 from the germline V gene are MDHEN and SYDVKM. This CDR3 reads CASRPSGTGTTYEQYF. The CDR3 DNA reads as TGTGCCAGCAGACCATCCGGGACAGGGACAACCTACGAGCAGTACTTC.